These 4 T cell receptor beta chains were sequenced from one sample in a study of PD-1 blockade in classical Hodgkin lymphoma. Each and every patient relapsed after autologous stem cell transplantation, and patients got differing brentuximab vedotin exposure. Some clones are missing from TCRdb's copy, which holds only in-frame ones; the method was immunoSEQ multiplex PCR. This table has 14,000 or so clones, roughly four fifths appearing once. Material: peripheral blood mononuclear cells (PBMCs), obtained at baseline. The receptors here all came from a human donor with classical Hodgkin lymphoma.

The CDR3 DNA reads TGTGCCAGCACTCTGACTAGCGGTTACAATGAGCAGTTCTTC. It specifies CASTLTSGYNEQFF. V gene TRBV2 combines with J gene TRBJ2-1, with TRBD2 matching over 9 bases. The CDR3 runs to 14 residues. The V gene's germline CDR1 is SNHLY and CDR2 FYNNEI. V lost 7 bases and J lost 4; bases outside the gene matches: 5.

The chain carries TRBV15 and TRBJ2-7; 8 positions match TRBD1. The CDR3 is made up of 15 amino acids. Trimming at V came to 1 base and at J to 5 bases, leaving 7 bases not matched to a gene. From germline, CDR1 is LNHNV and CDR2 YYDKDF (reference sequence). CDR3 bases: TGTGCCACCAGCAGAGGCCAGGGGGCAGGTAACGAGCAGTACTTC. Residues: CATSRGQGAGNEQYF.

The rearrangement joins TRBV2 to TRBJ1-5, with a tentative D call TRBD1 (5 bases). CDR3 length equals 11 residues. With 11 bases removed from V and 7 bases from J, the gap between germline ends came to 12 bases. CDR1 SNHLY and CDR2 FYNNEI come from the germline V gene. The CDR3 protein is CASGGDQPQHF. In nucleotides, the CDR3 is TGTGCCTCAGGTGGGGACCAGCCCCAGCATTTT.

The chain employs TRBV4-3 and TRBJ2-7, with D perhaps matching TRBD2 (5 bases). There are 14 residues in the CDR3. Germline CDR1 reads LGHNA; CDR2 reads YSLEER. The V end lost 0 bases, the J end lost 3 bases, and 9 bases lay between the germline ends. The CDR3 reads CASSQDLASYEQYF. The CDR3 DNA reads TGCGCCAGCAGCCAAGATCTAGCTAGCTACGAGCAGTACTTC.